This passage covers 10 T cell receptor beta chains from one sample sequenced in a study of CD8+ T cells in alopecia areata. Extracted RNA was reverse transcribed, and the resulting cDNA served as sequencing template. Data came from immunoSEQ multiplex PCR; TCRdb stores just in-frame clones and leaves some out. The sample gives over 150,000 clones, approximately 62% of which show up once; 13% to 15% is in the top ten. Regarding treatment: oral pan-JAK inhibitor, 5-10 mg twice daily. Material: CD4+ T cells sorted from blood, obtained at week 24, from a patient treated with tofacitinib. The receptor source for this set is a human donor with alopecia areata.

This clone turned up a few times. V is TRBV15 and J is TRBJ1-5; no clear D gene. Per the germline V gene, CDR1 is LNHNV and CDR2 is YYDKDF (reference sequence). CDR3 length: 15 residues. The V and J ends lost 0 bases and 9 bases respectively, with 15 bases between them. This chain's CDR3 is CATSRDRNSVRPQHF. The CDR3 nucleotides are TGTGCCACCAGCAGAGATCGGAACAGTGTTCGGCCCCAGCATTTT.

The DNA of the CDR3 is TGTGCCAGCAGCGGGGGCCCTAGCAATCAGCCCCAGCATTTT. It is translated as CASSGGPSNQPQHF. The chain couples TRBV9 to TRBJ1-5, with a tentative D call TRBD1 (5 bases). This CDR3 is built from 14 residues. CDR1 and CDR2 from the germline V gene are SGDLS and YYNGEE. Trimming took 3 bases from V and 0 from J, leaving 7 bases between them.

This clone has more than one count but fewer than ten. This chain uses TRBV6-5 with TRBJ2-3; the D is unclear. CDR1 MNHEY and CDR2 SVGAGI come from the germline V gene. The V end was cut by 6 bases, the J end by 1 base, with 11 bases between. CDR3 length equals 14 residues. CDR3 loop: CASRERTRTDTQYF. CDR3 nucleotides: TGTGCCAGCAGGGAACGTACTCGCACAGATACGCAGTATTTT.

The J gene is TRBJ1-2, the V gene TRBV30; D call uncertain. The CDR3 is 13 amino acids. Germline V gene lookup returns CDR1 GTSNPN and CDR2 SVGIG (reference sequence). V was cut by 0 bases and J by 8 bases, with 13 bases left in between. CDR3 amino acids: CAWSVTPAWGYTF. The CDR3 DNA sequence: TGTGCCTGGAGTGTAACCCCGGCCTGGGGCTACACCTTC.

CDR3 amino acids: CASSDPGSLMGDNEQFF. The CDR3 DNA sequence: TGTGCCAGCAGTGACCCCGGCTCCCTAATGGGTGACAATGAGCAGTTCTTC. The V gene is TRBV6-1, the J gene TRBJ2-1; D ambiguous. This CDR3 is built from 17 residues. Per the germline V gene, CDR1 is MNHNS and CDR2 is SASEGT. Trimming took 3 bases from V and 5 from J, leaving 20 bases between them.

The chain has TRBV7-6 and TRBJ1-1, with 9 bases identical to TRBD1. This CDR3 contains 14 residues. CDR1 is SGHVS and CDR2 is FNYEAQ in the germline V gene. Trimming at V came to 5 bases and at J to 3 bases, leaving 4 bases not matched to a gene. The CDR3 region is CASSVDRGDTEAFF. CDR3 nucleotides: TGTGCCAGCAGCGTGGACAGGGGAGACACTGAAGCTTTCTTT.

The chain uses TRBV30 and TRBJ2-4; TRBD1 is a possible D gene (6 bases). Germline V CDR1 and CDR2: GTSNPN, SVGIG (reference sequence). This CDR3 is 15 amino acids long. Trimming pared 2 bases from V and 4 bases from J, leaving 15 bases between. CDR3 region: CAWSPDFGTKNIQYF. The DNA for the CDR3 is TGTGCCTGGAGTCCAGATTTTGGGACAAAAAACATTCAGTACTTC.

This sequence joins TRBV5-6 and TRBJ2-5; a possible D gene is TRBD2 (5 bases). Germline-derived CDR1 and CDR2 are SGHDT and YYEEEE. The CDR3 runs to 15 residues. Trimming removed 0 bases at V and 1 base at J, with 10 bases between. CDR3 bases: TGTGCCAGCAGCTTGGCCGGGGTTGCCCAAGAGACCCAGTACTTC. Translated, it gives CASSLAGVAQETQYF.

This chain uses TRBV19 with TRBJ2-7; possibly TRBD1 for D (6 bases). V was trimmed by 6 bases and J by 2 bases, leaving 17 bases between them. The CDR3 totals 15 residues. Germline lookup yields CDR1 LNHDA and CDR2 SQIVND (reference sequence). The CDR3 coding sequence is TGTGCCAGTAGCCAAGACAGGTCTGTTGCCTACGAGCAGTACTTC. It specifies CASSQDRSVAYEQYF. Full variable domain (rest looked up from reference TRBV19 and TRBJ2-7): DGGITQSPKYLFRKEGQNVTLSCEQNLNHDAMYWYRQDPGQGLRLIYYSQIVNDFQKGDIAEGYSVSREKKESFPLTVTSAQKNPTAFYLCASSQDRSVAYEQYFGPGTRLTVT.

The CDR3 coding sequence is TGTGCCAGCAGTTACCTCGCCACGGGGAACACTGAAGCTTTCTTT. Amino acids: CASSYLATGNTEAFF. The chain joins TRBV6-5 to TRBJ1-1, with D hard to call. Trimming removed 2 bases from V and 1 base from J, with 11 bases in between. The CDR3 contains 15 residues. Germline values: CDR1 MNHEY, CDR2 SVGAGI.